A selection of T cell receptor beta chains follows, all from one sample in a study of post-analysis software for immune sequencing data. TCRdb fed the PCR reads into MiXCR, producing one record per CDR3 protein. The sample holds about 460,000 distinct CDR3 sequences, under 55% seen once. Material for sequencing was blood. These receptors all come from a girl between 10 and 17 years old with multiple sclerosis. Both conserved end residues are part of each CDR3. Each record gives: V gene, J gene, D gene, clone size, CDR3 DNA, CDR3 protein. D genes are given only for firm matches. Clone size is shown for a subset of rows, as once, few, many or a class of expanded clone.

>TRBV9|TRBJ2-1|NA|NA
TGTGCCAGCGGCGTAAAAGGGTACAATGAGCAGTTCTTC
CASGVKGYNEQFF
>TRBV12-3/TRBV12-4|TRBJ2-7|NA|NA
TGTGCCAGCAGTGGCCCCTTCGAGCAGTACTTC
CASSGPFEQYF
>TRBV30|TRBJ2-1|TRBD1|NA
TGTGCCTGGGCCAAGGGGACAGGGGGTCACAATGAGCAGTTCTTC
CAWAKGTGGHNEQFF
>TRBV29-1|TRBJ2-5|TRBD2|NA
TGCAGCGTCACTAGCGGGAGAGAGACCCAGTACTTC
CSVTSGRETQYF
>TRBV20-1|TRBJ2-7|TRBD2|NA
TGCAGTGCTAGACGGGAGGTGGCCCTCGACGAGCAGTACTTC
CSARREVALDEQYF
>TRBV5-5|TRBJ2-1|TRBD2|NA
TGTGCCAGCAGCTTGCGGCGTTCGAGCGGGAGTAGAAATGAGCAGTTCTTC
CASSLRRSSGSRNEQFF
>TRBV10-3|TRBJ1-1|NA|NA
TGTGCCATCAGGCCCGGACACGAGAACACTGAAGCTTTCTTT
CAIRPGHENTEAFF
>TRBV7-8|TRBJ2-1|TRBD1|NA
TGTGCCAGCGGCTCGATCAGGGGGCAACCCGACAAGTACAATGAGCAGTTCTTC
CASGSIRGQPDKYNEQFF
>TRBV11-2|TRBJ2-4|TRBD1|few
TGTGCCAGCAACGAGGGGGCGACCCTAAACATTCAGTACTTC
CASNEGATLNIQYF
>TRBV16|TRBJ2-2|TRBD2|NA
TGTGCCAGCAGCCAGCGGGGGATCACCGGGGAGCTGTTTTTT
CASSQRGITGELFF
>TRBV21-1|TRBJ2-1|NA|few
TGTGCCAGCAGCAAAGTTGAGACTAGCGGGACAGGTTGGGAGACCCAGTTCTTC
CASSKVETSGTGWETQFF
>TRBV27|TRBJ1-5|TRBD1|NA
TGTGCCATCCAACGGGACAGACTAATCAATCAGCCCCAGCATTTT
CAIQRDRLINQPQHF
>TRBV20-1|TRBJ2-5|TRBD2|few
TGCAGTGAAGGAGCGGGAGGTTCAGAGACCCAGTACTTC
CSEGAGGSETQYF
>TRBV20-1|TRBJ2-7|TRBD2|few
TGCAGTGCGAGAACTAGCGGGAACTACGAGCAGTACTTC
CSARTSGNYEQYF
>TRBV15|TRBJ2-3|NA|NA
TGTGCCACCAGCAGAGATCGTGTTCTTGGCGATACGCAGTATTTT
CATSRDRVLGDTQYF
>TRBV3-1|TRBJ1-1|NA|few
TGTGCCAGCAGCCAAACATCCGGGACCTTAAAGAACACTGAAGCTTTCTTT
CASSQTSGTLKNTEAFF
>TRBV5-1|TRBJ2-5|NA|NA
TGCGCCAGCAGCTTGCGAGGGACCCTACAAGAGACCCAGTACTTC
CASSLRGTLQETQYF
>TRBV29-1|TRBJ2-7|NA|many
TGCAGCGTTGAATCGGGCGGATCCTACGAGCAGTACTTC
CSVESGGSYEQYF
>TRBV5-1|TRBJ2-1|TRBD1|NA
TGCGCCAGCAGCTTGGCCTTAGACAGGGAGTCGTTTAATGAGCAGTTCTTC
CASSLALDRESFNEQFF
>TRBV9|TRBJ2-1|NA|NA
TGTGCCAGCAGCGTAGATGAGGGGTCATCCTACAATGAGCAGTTCTTC
CASSVDEGSSYNEQFF
>TRBV11-1|TRBJ2-1|TRBD2|once
TGTGCCAGCACCGAACTAGCGGGAGGATACAATGAGCAGTTCTTC
CASTELAGGYNEQFF
>TRBV27|TRBJ1-1|NA|few
TGTGCCAGCAGTTTATACGCAGCCCTGAACACTGAAGCTTTCTTT
CASSLYAALNTEAFF
>TRBV13|TRBJ2-1|NA|few
TGTGCCAGCAGCTTAGGACCGAACCGGGGTAATGAGCAGTTCTTC
CASSLGPNRGNEQFF
>TRBV3-1|TRBJ2-5|NA|NA
TGTGCCAGCAGCCAAACCGCGGGCAGTCGGGGGACCCAGTACTTC
CASSQTAGSRGTQYF
>TRBV7-3|TRBJ2-1|TRBD2|once
TGTGCCAGCAGCCCCCGGCAAGCGGGAGGGATTAGTGAGCAGTTCTTC
CASSPRQAGGISEQFF
>TRBV27|TRBJ2-7|NA|NA
TGTGCCAGCAGTCTCCACGGGTTTCTGGGCCTCGAGCAGTACTTC
CASSLHGFLGLEQYF
>TRBV27|TRBJ1-2|TRBD1|NA
TGTGCCAGCAGTTTATCCCGACAGGGGGGTGGCTACACCTTC
CASSLSRQGGGYTF
>TRBV12-3/TRBV12-4|TRBJ2-7|NA|NA
TGTGCCAGCAGCCATCTTAGGGATGAGCAGTACTTC
CASSHLRDEQYF
>TRBV28|TRBJ2-3|NA|NA
TGTGCCAGCAGTTTATGGGTTAGCGCTAGGGGGACAGATACGCAGTATTTT
CASSLWVSARGTDTQYF
>TRBV20-1|TRBJ2-1|TRBD2|NA
TGCAGTGCTCCCTCCGGGGCGGGAGGGCTCGATGAGCAGTTCTTC
CSAPSGAGGLDEQFF
>TRBV28|TRBJ2-3|TRBD2|NA
TGTGCCAACAGCAACCCACTAGCGGGAAACACAGATACGCAGTATTTT
CANSNPLAGNTDTQYF
>TRBV20-1|TRBJ2-1|NA|NA
TGCAGTGCTAATCCGGGGACCCAGTTCTTC
CSANPGTQFF
>TRBV28|TRBJ2-4|NA|NA
TGTGCCAGCAGGTCGGGAGGACAGGAGAAAGCCAAAAACATTCAGTACTTC
CASRSGGQEKAKNIQYF
>TRBV6-1|TRBJ2-7|TRBD2|NA
TGTGCCAGCAGCGACACCGGGGGGGGCTACGAGCAGTACTTC
CASSDTGGGYEQYF
>TRBV20-1|TRBJ2-6|NA|NA
TGCAGTGCCAGAGATTATTCGGGGGCGCACCCTGGGGCCAACGTCCTGACTTTC
CSARDYSGAHPGANVLTF
>TRBV5-1|TRBJ2-7|NA|NA
TGCGCCAGCAGCTTGACCAGGGAGAACACCTACGAGCAGTACTTC
CASSLTRENTYEQYF
>TRBV29-1|TRBJ2-7|NA|few
TGCAGCGTTGAAGGCACGGGGGAATCTACCTACGAGCAGTACTTC
CSVEGTGESTYEQYF
>TRBV29-1|TRBJ1-2|NA|NA
TGCAGCGTTGGAAACAGGGAGTATGGCTACACCTTC
CSVGNREYGYTF
>TRBV28|TRBJ1-5|NA|few
TGTGCCAGCAGTGACATTCGCAGGAACAATCAGCCCCAGCATTTT
CASSDIRRNNQPQHF
>TRBV11-3|TRBJ2-7|NA|NA
TGTGCCAGCAGCTTAAACAGACGGGGCGAGCAGTACTTC
CASSLNRRGEQYF
>TRBV9|TRBJ2-3|NA|NA
TGTGCCAGCAGCGTTTCCGGGGTTGGGAGCACAGATACGCAGTATTTT
CASSVSGVGSTDTQYF
>TRBV20-1|TRBJ1-1|TRBD1|NA
TGCAGTGCTAGAGCGTGGGCAGGGGGCTTGGGCACTGAAGCTTTCTTT
CSARAWAGGLGTEAFF
>TRBV12-3/TRBV12-4|TRBJ1-5|NA|few
TGTGCCAGCAGTTTCGGCAGGGTCCATCAGCCCCAGCATTTT
CASSFGRVHQPQHF
>TRBV20-1|TRBJ2-1|NA|NA
TGCAGTGCTAGATTGGCGAACAATGAGCAGTTCTTC
CSARLANNEQFF
>TRBV5-1|TRBJ2-5|TRBD2|NA
TGCGCCAGCAGCAACGGGAGGAGTTCAGAGACCCAGTACTTC
CASSNGRSSETQYF
>TRBV6-5|TRBJ2-1|TRBD1|few
TGTGCCAGCAGTTACGGGACAGAGCACAATGAGCAGTTCTTC
CASSYGTEHNEQFF
>TRBV19|TRBJ2-1|TRBD2|NA
TGTGCCAGTAGTATAGATCGAGGACTAGCGCGATACAATGAGCAGTTCTTC
CASSIDRGLARYNEQFF
>TRBV4-3|TRBJ2-3|NA|few
TGCGCCAGCAGTTTAAACCGGGATTCCACAGATACGCAGTATTTT
CASSLNRDSTDTQYF
>TRBV16|TRBJ2-7|NA|few
TGTGCCAGCAGCCAGACAGTTAGAAACGAGCAGTACTTC
CASSQTVRNEQYF
>TRBV20-1|TRBJ2-3|TRBD2|NA
TGCAGTGCTAGGGCCGGGAGGGTAGGAGATACGCAGTATTTT
CSARAGRVGDTQYF
>TRBV2|TRBJ1-1|NA|NA
TGTGCCAGCAGTGTTGGGAGAAGTGAAGCTTTCTTT
CASSVGRSEAFF
>TRBV29-1|TRBJ2-5|NA|few
TGCAGCGTTGAAAGGAGGGTAGAGACCCAGTACTTC
CSVERRVETQYF
>TRBV28|TRBJ2-5|TRBD2|few
TGTGCCAGCAGTCCCCTAGACGGACTAGCGAGACAAGAGACCCAGTACTTC
CASSPLDGLARQETQYF
>TRBV7-2|TRBJ2-5|TRBD1|few
TGTGCCAGCAGCTCGACAGGGCCCCAAGAGACCCAGTACTTC
CASSSTGPQETQYF
>TRBV5-5|TRBJ1-1|NA|few
TGTGCCAGCAGCATAGGACTGTCTTTGGGCGCTTTCTTT
CASSIGLSLGAFF
>TRBV28|TRBJ1-2|TRBD1|NA
TGTGCCAGCAAAGAACAGGGGAACTATGGCTACACCTTC
CASKEQGNYGYTF
>TRBV6-4|TRBJ2-7|NA|NA
TGTGCCAGCAGTGTCAACAGGGATTCCTACGAGCAGTACTTC
CASSVNRDSYEQYF